This entry concerns a single T cell receptor (beta chain). Its antigen is currently unknown. Mismatch with germline at one junction end may stem from a read error. Version v3.0 of the immunoSEQ assay was performed at survey level. Produced via immunoSEQ multiplex PCR; TCRdb's table is partial and in-frame only. The sample carries around 16,000 clones, around three quarters recorded once. The data are from a study of long-term antiretroviral therapy in people with HIV. Study outcomes and limitations: CDR3 length ranges were narrower in HIV repertoires than in controls. Blood, drawn from about 2004 to 2018, may reflect older ART regimens. Pre-ART expanded TRB clones stayed dominant throughout, though often decreasing after ART.

Every HIV-positive participant received treatment in the United States. The CDR3 is 11 residues long. Germline CDR1 and CDR2: MNHEY and SVGAGI. The material was unsorted PBMCs, obtained 1.5 years before starting antiretroviral therapy. This receptor was obtained from a woman aged 45-65 years with HIV. The gene calls are TRBV6-5 and TRBJ2-7, with 9 bases matching TRBD2. The CDR3 sequence is CASRAGGRVEF. CDR3 nucleotide sequence: TGTGCCAGCAGGGCGGGGGGGAGGGTTGAGTTC.